One TCR beta chain is described in this entry. This record comes from a study of T-cell memory formation after mild COVID-19. From germline, CDR1 is SGHTA and CDR2 FQGNSA. The CDR3 covers 15 residues. V dropped 2 bases and J dropped 2 bases, with 10 bases sitting between them. MiXCR, run by TCRdb on the 5' RACE reads, gives a single entry per CDR3 protein. The sample holds a few hundred thousand distinct CDR3 sequences, around 15% seen once. The receptor was isolated from a man between 18 and 35 years old who had mild COVID-19 (a few samples of this study predate the infection). Cell type and time point are not known. Sample: PBMCs or a T cell subset sorted from them (not recorded which). V is TRBV7-2 and J is TRBJ2-1; a possible D gene is TRBD2 (6 bases). CDR3 DNA sequence: TGTGCCAGCAGCTTAAGACGGGGGACCTACAATGAGCAGTTCTTC. Residues: CASSLRRGTYNEQFF.